The 14 T cell receptor beta chains in this list originate from one sample, sequenced in a study of glioma-infiltrating T cells after dendritic cell vaccination. Measured with immunoSEQ multiplex PCR; TCRdb has only the in-frame clones, and not every one. The sample includes approximately 100,000 clones, around 80% of them seen just once. Sequenced material: blood, taken before dendritic cell vaccination. The receptors here all came from a human donor with glioblastoma.

The V and J genes are TRBV19 and TRBJ1-3; D may be TRBD1 (5 bases). V lost 5 bases and J lost 1, with 9 bases in between. Germline V gene data show CDR1 as LNHDA and CDR2 as SQIVND (reference sequence). CDR3 length: 14 amino acids. This CDR3 is CASSADSSGNTIYF. The CDR3 bases are TGTGCCAGTAGTGCTGACAGTTCTGGAAACACCATATATTTT.

The chain carries TRBV5-1 and TRBJ2-2; 10 bases are shared with TRBD2. J gave up 4 bases and V 2 bases, and 2 bases lay outside the gene matches. The CDR3 is made up of 15 amino acids. Germline CDR1 reads SGHRS; CDR2 reads YFSETQ. In DNA, the CDR3 is TGCGCCAGCAGCTTACCTAGCGGGAGCACCGGGGAGCTGTTTTTT. Amino acids: CASSLPSGSTGELFF.

This chain joins TRBV5-1 and TRBJ2-3; 8 bases map to TRBD2. This CDR3 region has 16 residues. The junction had 3 bases not matched to a gene; V was cut back by 0 bases and J by 0 bases. Looked up from germline, CDR1 is SGHRS and CDR2 is YFSETQ. CDR3 DNA: TGCGCCAGCAGCTTGGGTTCTAGCGGGAGCACAGATACGCAGTATTTT. This translates into CASSLGSSGSTDTQYF. Full variable domain (rest looked up from reference TRBV5-1 and TRBJ2-3): KAGVTQTPRYLIKTRGQQVTLSCSPISGHRSVSWYQQTPGQGLQFLFEYFSETQRNKGNFPGRFSGRQFSNSRSEMNVSTLELGDSALYLCASSLGSSGSTDTQYFGPGTRLTVL.

With respect to this clone: In this CDR3 the conserved last residue, phenylalanine or tryptophan, is missing, so a read error is likely. The J gene is TRBJ1-1, the V gene TRBV5-1, with D possibly matching TRBD1 (6 bases). V was shortened by 0 bases and J by 1 base, with 13 bases between the two germline ends. CDR1 is SGHRS, CDR2 YFSETQ, per germline. CDR3 length: 16 residues. The DNA of the CDR3 is TGCGCCAGCAGCTTGGTTTTGGGGGCACAGAACACTGAAGCTTTCCTT. Translation gives CASSLVLGAQNTEAFL.

This clone was recorded a few times. The gene calls are TRBV5-6 and TRBJ2-7, with TRBD2 matching over 10 bases. With 3 bases clipped from V and 4 bases from J, the junction kept 16 bases outside the gene matches. CDR1 is SGHDT and CDR2 is YYEEEE in the germline V gene. The CDR3 spans 18 residues. CDR3 in amino acids: CASSSWGLAGAKLYEQYF. CDR3 nucleotides: TGTGCCAGCAGCTCGTGGGGCCTAGCGGGAGCGAAATTATACGAGCAGTACTTC.

The rearrangement uses TRBV2 and TRBJ2-5; the D gene is possibly TRBD2 (6 bases). Germline-derived CDR1 and CDR2 are SNHLY and FYNNEI. The CDR3 is made up of 15 amino acids. Trimming left V 6 bases short and J 2 bases short, with 16 bases between. The CDR3: CASRLTEGPQETQYF. The CDR3 coding sequence is TGTGCCAGCAGGCTGACGGAGGGGCCGCAAGAGACCCAGTACTTC.

The genes are TRBV7-6 and TRBJ2-1; 11 nucleotides match TRBD1. The ends lost 3 bases at V and 10 bases at J; junction bases unmatched: 8. The germline V gene encodes CDR1 SGHVS and CDR2 FNYEAQ. The CDR3 is 15 amino acids. CDR3 protein: CASSLLGQGVGEQFF. In DNA form, the CDR3 reads TGTGCCAGCAGCTTGTTGGGACAGGGGGTCGGGGAGCAGTTCTTC.

This clone was observed a single time. The genes are TRBV11-2 and TRBJ1-2, with 9 nucleotides matching TRBD1. CDR3 length: 17 amino acids. CDR1 SGHAT and CDR2 FQNNGV come from the germline V gene. V gave up 4 bases and J gave up 8 bases; unmatched junction bases: 17. The CDR3 reads CASSSYRTRDRVHGYTF. CDR3 nucleotides: TGTGCCAGCAGCTCTTATAGGACCCGGGACAGGGTACACGGCTACACCTTC.

The V gene is TRBV4-1, the J gene TRBJ2-7, with 7 bases matching TRBD2. After removal of 3 bases from V and 2 bases from J, the junction contained 10 bases not matched to a gene. CDR1 is MGHRA and CDR2 is YSYEKL in the germline V gene. The CDR3 runs to 16 residues. In DNA form, the CDR3 reads TGCGCCAGCAGCCACGTAAGCGGCGGGAGCCCCTACGAGCAGTACTTC. It specifies CASSHVSGGSPYEQYF.

The chain has TRBV7-9 and TRBJ2-1, with D tentatively TRBD1 (5 bases). This CDR3 contains 14 residues. V was cut by 2 bases and J by 8 bases, with 13 bases left in between. Germline CDR1 SEHNR, CDR2 FQNEAQ (reference sequence). The CDR3 DNA sequence: TGTGCCAGCAGCTTAAGTAGGGGCGACGATGAGCAGTTCTTC. Translated, it gives CASSLSRGDDEQFF.

This clone was seen a handful of times. The V and J genes are TRBV4-2 and TRBJ2-7; 7 bases agree with TRBD1. Germline V gene lookup returns CDR1 LGHNA and CDR2 YNFKEQ. CDR3 length: 14 amino acids. V gave up 3 bases and J gave up 4 bases; unmatched junction bases: 6. The chain's CDR3 is CASSQRQGFYEQYF. CDR3 bases: TGTGCCAGCAGCCAGAGACAGGGATTTTACGAGCAGTACTTC.

The CDR3 sequence is CASSYSGVTGELFF. The CDR3 region has the DNA TGTGCCAGCAGTTACTCAGGGGTCACCGGGGAGCTGTTTTTT. The chain is built from TRBV6-5 and TRBJ2-2, with TRBD1 as a possible D gene (5 bases). CDR3 length: 14 amino acids. Trimming took off 0 bases at V and 4 bases at J, with 6 bases between the two ends. The germline V gene encodes CDR1 MNHEY and CDR2 SVGAGI.

The genes are TRBV21-1 and TRBJ2-7; the D call in the table, TRBD1, was not verified against the DNA. TRBV21-1 is shown as a pseudogene. This CDR3 region has 14 residues. The CDR3: CASSKVDRGHEQYF. In DNA form, the CDR3 reads TGTGCCAGCAGCAAAGTCGACAGGGGCCACGAGCAGTACTTC.

This chain uses TRBV7-6 with TRBJ1-1; D may be TRBD1 (6 bases). Germline V gene lookup returns CDR1 SGHVS and CDR2 FNYEAQ. The CDR3 is made up of 15 amino acids. V dropped 2 bases and J dropped 2 bases, with 12 bases sitting between them. The CDR3 nucleotides read TGTGCCAGCAGCTTATGGGGGGGGGCCAACACTGAAGCTTTCTTT. This sequence encodes CASSLWGGANTEAFF.